A single sample gave rise to the 15 T cell receptor beta chains below, sequenced in a study of shared clonotypes between healthy human individuals. The method was immunoSEQ multiplex PCR; TCRdb's version includes in-frame clones alone and lacks a portion of them. The sample lists fewer than 2.5 million clones, over 85% occurring once. The material sequenced was naive CD4+ T cells from PBMCs. Subset of the sample: CD45RA+ positively selected. The receptors were sampled from a man aged 18 to 35 in good health. Some clones in this sample may be carry-over from other donors' samples.

The chain has TRBV5-1 and TRBJ2-1, with D maybe TRBD2 (6 bases). The CDR3 contains 16 residues. Germline assignment: CDR1 SGHRS and CDR2 YFSETQ. V lost 4 bases to trimming and J lost 0 bases, with 14 bases between them. The CDR3 sequence is CASSGISGDSYNEQFF. CDR3 nucleotides: TGCGCCAGCAGCGGGATATCGGGGGACTCCTACAATGAGCAGTTCTTC.

V is TRBV9 and J is TRBJ2-2; D might be TRBD1 or TRBD2, each matching 7 bases. This CDR3 spans 17 amino acids. V dropped 0 bases and J dropped 3 bases, with 15 bases sitting between them. Germline CDR1 is SGDLS and CDR2 is YYNGEE. DNA of the CDR3: TGTGCCAGCAGCGTAGATCCAGGGGGGGGACACACCGGGGAGCTGTTTTTT. Protein product: CASSVDPGGGHTGELFF.

This clone was recorded only once. The CDR3 sequence: CASSRSFISDRAYNEQFF. In DNA form, the CDR3 reads TGTGCCAGCAGCCGATCGTTTATTAGTGACAGGGCCTACAATGAGCAGTTCTTC. This chain uses TRBV7-2 with TRBJ2-1, with 7 bases identical to TRBD1. Germline CDR1 and CDR2: SGHTA and FQGNSA. The trim removed 5 bases at V and 2 bases at J, leaving 15 bases unmatched. There are 18 residues in the CDR3.

The V and J genes are TRBV7-9 and TRBJ1-1; 7 nucleotides agree with TRBD1. With 5 bases clipped from V and 7 bases from J, the junction kept 16 bases outside the gene matches. The CDR3 is 16 amino acids. CDR1 is SEHNR and CDR2 is FQNEAQ in the germline V gene (reference sequence). The CDR3 here is CASSPTDRQGRGEAFF. Here the CDR3 DNA reads TGTGCCAGCAGCCCCACCGATAGACAGGGAAGGGGTGAAGCTTTCTTT.

This clone was seen only once. The chain employs TRBV4-3 and TRBJ2-3; TRBD2 agrees at 7 bases. The CDR3 runs to 17 residues. Germline assignment: CDR1 LGHNA and CDR2 YSLEER. Unmatched junction bases numbered 11, after V lost 1 base and J lost 4 bases. CDR3 amino acids: CASSQGLGSGKSDTQYF. The CDR3 coding sequence is TGCGCCAGCAGCCAAGGATTAGGCAGCGGGAAATCAGATACGCAGTATTTT.

The genes are TRBV28 and TRBJ1-1; TRBD1 matches 10 bases. Germline values: CDR1 MDHEN, CDR2 SYDVKM. The CDR3 length is 13 residues. V lost 5 bases, J lost 10 bases, and 7 bases stayed unmatched. Written as DNA, the CDR3 is TGTGCCAGCAGTAACACCGGGACAGGGGCAGCTTTCTTT. Translated, it gives CASSNTGTGAAFF.

V and J are TRBV7-8 and TRBJ2-3; 12 nucleotides line up with TRBD2. CDR3 length: 16 amino acids. Germline CDR1 is SGHVS and CDR2 is FQNEAQ. Germline trimming cut 5 bases from V and 4 bases from J; bases unmatched to any gene: 7. CDR3 protein: CASSLLAGGPADTQYF. In DNA form, the CDR3 reads TGTGCCAGCAGCCTGCTAGCGGGAGGGCCGGCAGATACGCAGTATTTT. Full variable domain (missing parts from reference TRBV7-8 and TRBJ2-3): GAGVSQSPRYKVAKRGQDVALRCDPISGHVSLFWYQQALGQGPEFLTYFQNEAQLDKSGLPSDRFFAERPEGSVSTLKIQRTQQEDSAVYLCASSLLAGGPADTQYFGPGTRLTVL.

The rearrangement joins TRBV4-3 to TRBJ2-7; D not resolved. CDR3 length equals 15 residues. V lost 4 bases to trimming and J lost 0 bases, with 13 bases between them. CDR1 LGHNA and CDR2 YSLEER come from the germline V gene. DNA for the CDR3: TGCGCCAGCAGCCCCAGCCTGGGGTACTCCTACGAGCAGTACTTC. This sequence encodes CASSPSLGYSYEQYF.

This clone was seen once. The chain recombines TRBV5-1 with TRBJ2-7, with 7 bases matching TRBD2. This CDR3 has 13 residues. Unmatched junction bases numbered 4, after V lost 4 bases and J lost 3 bases. Looked up from germline, CDR1 is SGHRS and CDR2 is YFSETQ. DNA for the CDR3: TGCGCCAGCAGCGTAGGGACTAACTACGAGCAGTACTTC. Translated: CASSVGTNYEQYF.

This rearrangement joins TRBV7-8 to TRBJ1-4, with 9 bases aligning to TRBD1. The germline gives CDR1 SGHVS, CDR2 FQNEAQ. V was clipped by 5 bases and J by 6 bases; unmatched bases: 10. The CDR3 loop spans 16 amino acids. The CDR3 DNA reads TGTGCCAGCAGCCCCCTTGGGGGACAGGGTTATGAAAAACTGTTTTTT. The encoded protein is CASSPLGGQGYEKLFF.

The rearrangement joins TRBV7-3 to TRBJ2-1, with 13 bases identical to TRBD2. With V trimmed by 5 bases and J by 7 bases, 8 bases remained unmatched. Germline V lookup: CDR1 SGHTA, CDR2 FQGTGA. The length of the CDR3 is 16 residues. The CDR3 DNA is TGTGCCAGCAGCAAAGAGGGACTAGCGGGATCTAATGAGCAGTTCTTC. Its protein is CASSKEGLAGSNEQFF.

Notes on this clone: Within the sample, other DNA sequences also encode this same CDR3. The gene calls are TRBV18 and TRBJ2-5, with D perhaps TRBD1 (5 bases). Germline values: CDR1 KGHSH, CDR2 LQKENI. This CDR3 has 13 amino acids. The germline V and J ends were trimmed by 3 bases and 4 bases, with 9 bases remaining between them. The CDR3, as DNA: TGTGCCAGCTCACCGGGGCAGAGAGAGACCCAGTACTTC. Amino acid sequence: CASSPGQRETQYF.

The chain carries TRBV5-5 and TRBJ2-1; a weak D match, TRBD1 (6 bases). The germline gives CDR1 SGHKS, CDR2 YYEKEE (reference sequence). V lost 4 bases, J lost 6 bases, and 14 bases lay in between. This CDR3 contains 14 residues. This CDR3 is CASSHKSGANEQFF. The DNA for the CDR3 is TGTGCCAGCAGCCATAAATCAGGGGCCAATGAGCAGTTCTTC.

The chain uses TRBV18 and TRBJ1-5; D remains ambiguous. Germline V CDR1 and CDR2: KGHSH, LQKENI. V gave up 3 bases and J gave up 7 bases, with 13 bases separating them. This CDR3 region has 14 residues. The CDR3 spells CASSPLGRGQPQHF. The CDR3 region has the DNA TGTGCCAGCTCACCTCTGGGCCGCGGGCAGCCCCAGCATTTT.

The chain joins TRBV5-1 to TRBJ2-1; 7 bases fit TRBD1. CDR3 length: 16 amino acids. V dropped 0 bases and J dropped 6; count of bases not matched to a gene: 9. In germline, CDR1 is SGHRS, CDR2 YFSETQ. Written as DNA, the CDR3 is TGCGCCAGCAGCTTGGAGGGACAGTGGACCCTCAATGAGCAGTTCTTC. This gives the protein CASSLEGQWTLNEQFF.